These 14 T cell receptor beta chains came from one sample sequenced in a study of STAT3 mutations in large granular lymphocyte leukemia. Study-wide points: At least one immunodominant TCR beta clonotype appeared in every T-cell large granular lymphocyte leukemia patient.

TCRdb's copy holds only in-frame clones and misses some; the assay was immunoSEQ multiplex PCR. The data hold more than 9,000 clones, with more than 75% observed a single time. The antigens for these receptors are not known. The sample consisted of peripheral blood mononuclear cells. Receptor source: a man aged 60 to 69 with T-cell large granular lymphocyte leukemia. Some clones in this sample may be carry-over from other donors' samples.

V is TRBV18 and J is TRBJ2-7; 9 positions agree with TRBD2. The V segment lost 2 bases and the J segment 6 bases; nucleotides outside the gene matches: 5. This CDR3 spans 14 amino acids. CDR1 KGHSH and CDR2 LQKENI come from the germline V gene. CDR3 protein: CASSPIAGVPEQYF. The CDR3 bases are TGTGCCAGCTCACCAATAGCGGGAGTCCCCGAGCAGTACTTC. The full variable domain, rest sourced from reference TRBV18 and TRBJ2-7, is NAGVMQNPRHLVRRRGQEARLRCSPMKGHSHVYWYRQLPEEGLKFMVYLQKENIIDESGMPKERFSAEFPKEGPSILRIQQVVRGDSAAYFCASSPIAGVPEQYFGPGTRLTVT.

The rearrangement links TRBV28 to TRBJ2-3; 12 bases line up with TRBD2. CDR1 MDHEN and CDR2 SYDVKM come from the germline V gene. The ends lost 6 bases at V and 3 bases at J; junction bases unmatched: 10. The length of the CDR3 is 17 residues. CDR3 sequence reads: CASRETSGSPETDTQYF. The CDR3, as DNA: TGTGCCAGCAGAGAGACTAGCGGGAGTCCAGAAACAGATACGCAGTATTTT.

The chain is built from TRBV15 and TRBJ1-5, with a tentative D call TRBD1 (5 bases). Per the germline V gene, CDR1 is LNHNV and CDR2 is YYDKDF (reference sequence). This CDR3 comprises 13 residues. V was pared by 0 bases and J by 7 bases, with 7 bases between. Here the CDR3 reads CATSREGGQPQHF. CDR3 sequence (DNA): TGTGCCACCAGCAGAGAGGGGGGACAGCCCCAGCATTTT.

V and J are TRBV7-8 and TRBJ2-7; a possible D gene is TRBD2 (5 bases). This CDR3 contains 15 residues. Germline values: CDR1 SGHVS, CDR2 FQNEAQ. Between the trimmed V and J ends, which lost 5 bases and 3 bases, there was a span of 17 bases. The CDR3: CASSARREAGYEQYF. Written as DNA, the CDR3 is TGTGCCAGCAGCGCGCGAAGAGAGGCGGGCTACGAGCAGTACTTC.

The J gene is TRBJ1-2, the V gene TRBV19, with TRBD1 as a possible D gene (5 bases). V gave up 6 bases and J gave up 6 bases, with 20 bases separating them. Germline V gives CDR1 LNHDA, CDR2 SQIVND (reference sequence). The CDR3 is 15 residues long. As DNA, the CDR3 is TGTGCCAGTAGACCGACAGCCAGTACGCAAAATGGCTACACCTTC. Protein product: CASRPTASTQNGYTF.

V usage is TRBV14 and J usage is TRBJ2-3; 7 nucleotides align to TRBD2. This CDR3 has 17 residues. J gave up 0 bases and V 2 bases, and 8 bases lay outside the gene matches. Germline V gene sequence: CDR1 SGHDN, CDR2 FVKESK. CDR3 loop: CASSQLRAGRSTDTQYF. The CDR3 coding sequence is TGTGCCAGCAGCCAACTTCGAGCGGGACGTAGCACAGATACGCAGTATTTT.

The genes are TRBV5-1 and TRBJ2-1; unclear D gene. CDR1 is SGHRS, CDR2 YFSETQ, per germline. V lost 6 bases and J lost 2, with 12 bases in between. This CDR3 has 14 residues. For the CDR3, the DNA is TGCGCCAGCACTTTGGGTACTCCCTACAATGAGCAGTTCTTC. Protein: CASTLGTPYNEQFF. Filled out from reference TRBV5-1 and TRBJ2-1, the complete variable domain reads KAGVTQTPRYLIKTRGQQVTLSCSPISGHRSVSWYQQTPGQGLQFLFEYFSETQRNKGNFPGRFSGRQFSNSRSEMNVSTLELGDSALYLCASTLGTPYNEQFFGPGTRLTVL.

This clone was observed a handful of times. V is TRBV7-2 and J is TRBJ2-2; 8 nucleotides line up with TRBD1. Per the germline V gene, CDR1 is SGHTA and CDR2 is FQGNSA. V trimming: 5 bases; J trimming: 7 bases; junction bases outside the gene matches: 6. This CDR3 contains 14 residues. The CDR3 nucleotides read TGTGCCAGCAGCCGTCAGGGGGCAGGCGGGGAGCTGTTTTTT. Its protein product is CASSRQGAGGELFF.

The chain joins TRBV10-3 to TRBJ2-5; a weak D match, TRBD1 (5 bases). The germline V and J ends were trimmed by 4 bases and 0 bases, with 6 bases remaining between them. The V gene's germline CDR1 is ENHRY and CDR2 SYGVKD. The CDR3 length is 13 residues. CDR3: CAISGQNQETQYF. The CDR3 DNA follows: TGTGCCATCAGTGGACAGAACCAAGAGACCCAGTACTTC.

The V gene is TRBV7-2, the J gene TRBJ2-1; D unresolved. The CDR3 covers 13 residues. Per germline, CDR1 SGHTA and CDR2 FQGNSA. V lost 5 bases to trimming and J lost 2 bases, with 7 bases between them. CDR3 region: CASSTNPYNEQFF. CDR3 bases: TGTGCCAGCAGCACTAATCCCTACAATGAGCAGTTCTTC. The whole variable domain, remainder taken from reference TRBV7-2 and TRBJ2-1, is GAGVSQSPSNKVTEKGKDVELRCDPISGHTALYWYRQSLGQGLEFLIYFQGNSAPDKSGLPSDRFSAERTGGSVSTLTIQRTQQEDSAVYLCASSTNPYNEQFFGPGTRLTVL.

The DNA for the CDR3 is TGCGCCAGCAGCCAGGGACTAGCGGGCACCGGGGAGCTGTTTTTT. It encodes CASSQGLAGTGELFF. This chain uses TRBV4-3 with TRBJ2-2, with 12 nucleotides matching TRBD2. The CDR3 covers 15 residues. V lost 3 bases and J lost 4; bases outside the gene matches: 0. Germline V gene lookup returns CDR1 LGHNA and CDR2 YSLEER.

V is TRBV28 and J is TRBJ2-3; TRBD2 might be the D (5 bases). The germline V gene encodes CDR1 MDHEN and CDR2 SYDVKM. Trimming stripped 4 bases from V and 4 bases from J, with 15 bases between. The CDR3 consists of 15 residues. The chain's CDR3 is CASSSTYTGADTQYF. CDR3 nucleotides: TGTGCCAGCAGTTCTACGTACACCGGGGCAGATACGCAGTATTTT.

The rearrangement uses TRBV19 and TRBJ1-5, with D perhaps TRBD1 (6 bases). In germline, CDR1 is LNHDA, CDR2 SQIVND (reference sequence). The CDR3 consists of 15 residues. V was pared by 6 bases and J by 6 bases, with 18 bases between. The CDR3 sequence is CASSSRGGGIQPQHF. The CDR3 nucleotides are TGTGCCAGTAGCAGCAGGGGAGGCGGTATTCAGCCCCAGCATTTT.

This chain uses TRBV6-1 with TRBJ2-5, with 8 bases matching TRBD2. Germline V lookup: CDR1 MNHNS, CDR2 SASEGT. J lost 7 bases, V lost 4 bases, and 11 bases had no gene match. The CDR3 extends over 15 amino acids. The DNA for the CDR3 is TGTGCCAGCAGTGGGACGGGAGGGCCGTCGGGGACCCAGTACTTC. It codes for CASSGTGGPSGTQYF.